Below are 17 T cell receptor beta chains sequenced from a single sample in a study of blood T cell repertoires in COVID-19. The repertoire was sequenced with immunoSEQ multiplex PCR; TCRdb's copy has only in-frame clones and lacks some. The repertoire holds 220,000 or so clones, with more than 75% as singletons. The sequencing sample was made of PBMCs or T cells enriched from blood (not recorded which). Receptor source: a woman in her fifties or sixties who had recovered from COVID-19.

The chain has TRBV19 and TRBJ1-2, with D possibly matching TRBD1 (5 bases). V was cut by 4 bases and J by 8 bases, with 11 bases left in between. CDR3 size: 12 residues. In germline, CDR1 is LNHDA, CDR2 SQIVND (reference sequence). CDR3 DNA: TGTGCCAGTAGTAATGAGGGACTCGGCTACACCTTC. Protein sequence: CASSNEGLGYTF.

The chain couples TRBV7-9 to TRBJ2-7; no reliable D call. V lost 3 bases to trimming and J lost 3 bases, with 9 bases between them. This CDR3 spans 13 amino acids. Looked up from germline, CDR1 is SEHNR and CDR2 is FQNEAQ (reference sequence). Written as DNA, the CDR3 is TGTGCCAGCAGCTTTGGCAGAAGCTACGAGCAGTACTTC. Translating gives CASSFGRSYEQYF.

This clone appeared once. The chain joins TRBV7-9 to TRBJ2-7; D uncertain. From germline, CDR1 is SEHNR and CDR2 FQNEAQ (reference sequence). The V end lost 1 base, the J end lost 2 bases, and 9 bases lay between the germline ends. CDR3 length equals 14 residues. CDR3 in DNA: TGTGCCAGCAGCTTAGGGGCAGGCCCCTACGAGCAGTACTTC. Amino acid sequence: CASSLGAGPYEQYF.

The CDR3 is CASSLVREGELFF. The CDR3 region has the DNA TGTGCCAGCAGCTTAGTGCGGGAGGGGGAGCTGTTTTTT. The chain links TRBV7-2 to TRBJ2-2; TRBD2 agrees at 7 bases. CDR3 length equals 13 residues. Unmatched junction bases numbered 1, after V lost 1 base and J lost 8 bases. Germline CDR1 reads SGHTA; CDR2 reads FQGNSA.

In this sample, this clone turned up once. The chain carries TRBV20-1 and TRBJ2-7; perhaps TRBD1 as D (5 bases). CDR3 length: 8 residues. The germline V gene encodes CDR1 DFQATT and CDR2 SNEGSKA (reference sequence). CDR3: CSATRQLV. The CDR3, as DNA: TGCAGTGCTACGAGACAGCTTGTG.

J is TRBJ2-3 and V is TRBV5-1; 12 bases align to TRBD2. The CDR3 totals 16 residues. The V gene's germline CDR1 is SGHRS and CDR2 YFSETQ. V lost 5 bases, J lost 4 bases, and 8 bases stayed unmatched. For the CDR3, the DNA is TGCGCCAGCAGGACCAGACTAGCGGGGGTCGCAGATACGCAGTATTTT. Translation gives CASRTRLAGVADTQYF.

This rearrangement joins TRBV6-5 to TRBJ2-7, with 9 bases identical to TRBD1. CDR1 is MNHEY and CDR2 is SVGAGI in the germline V gene. J lost 5 bases, V lost 2 bases, and 4 bases had no gene match. CDR3 length: 14 amino acids. CDR3 region: CASSYGGTGHEQYF. The CDR3 DNA reads TGTGCCAGCAGTTACGGGGGGACAGGGCACGAGCAGTACTTC.

The chain combines TRBV19 with TRBJ2-2, with D maybe TRBD1 (5 bases). The germline V gene has CDR1 LNHDA and CDR2 SQIVND (reference sequence). V was shortened by 5 bases and J by 0 bases, with 16 bases between the two germline ends. The CDR3 sequence is 17 residues long. In nucleotides, the CDR3 is TGTGCCAGTAGTGTTAGTTATGGGGCGGCGAACACCGGGGAGCTGTTTTTT. Translated, it gives CASSVSYGAANTGELFF.

The chain couples TRBV10-1 to TRBJ1-2, with a weak D call TRBD1 (6 bases). The CDR3 runs 15 residues. V was pared by 10 bases and J by 3 bases, with 21 bases between. The germline gives CDR1 WNHNN, CDR2 SYGVQD (reference sequence). The CDR3: CANPITGLWDYGYTF. CDR3 nucleotides: TGCGCCAACCCTATAACAGGGCTTTGGGACTATGGCTACACCTTC.

V usage is TRBV28 and J usage is TRBJ2-7; 7 bases line up with TRBD2. Germline V gene data show CDR1 as MDHEN and CDR2 as SYDVKM. V dropped 6 bases and J dropped 5; count of bases not matched to a gene: 7. The CDR3 contains 13 residues. The CDR3: CASRGEGRDEQYF. DNA of the CDR3: TGTGCCAGCAGGGGGGAGGGGCGGGACGAGCAGTACTTC.

The CDR3 nucleotides read TGTGCCAGCAGCCAAGATCGAGGGACTGGGTTTGACAATGAGCAGTTCTTC. As protein: CASSQDRGTGFDNEQFF. V is TRBV3-1 (or the pseudogene TRBV3-2) and J is TRBJ2-1, with D perhaps matching TRBD2 (6 bases). The CDR3 length is 17 residues. Germline V gene sequence: CDR1 LGHDT, CDR2 YNNKEL (reference sequence). V lost 0 bases and J lost 5, with 17 bases in between.

This chain uses TRBV7-2 with TRBJ2-2; 7 nucleotides agree with TRBD2. The CDR3 extends over 18 amino acids. V lost 0 bases, J lost 2 bases, and 9 bases stayed unmatched. The germline gives CDR1 SGHTA, CDR2 FQGNSA. The CDR3 DNA reads TGTGCCAGCAGCTTAGCGAGTGGCGGGAGAATAAACACCGGGGAGCTGTTTTTT. It translates to CASSLASGGRINTGELFF.

This clone came up a few times. This rearrangement joins TRBV18 to TRBJ1-2, with TRBD1 identical over 11 bases. Germline V gene lookup returns CDR1 KGHSH and CDR2 LQKENI. Trimming at V came to 3 bases and at J to 4 bases, leaving 4 bases not matched to a gene. CDR3 size: 15 residues. This chain's CDR3 is CASSPGTGGTYGYTF. For the CDR3, the DNA is TGTGCCAGCTCACCCGGGACAGGGGGGACCTATGGCTACACCTTC.

The V and J genes are TRBV11-2 and TRBJ2-7; possibly TRBD1 for D (5 bases). Trimming took off 1 base at V and 5 bases at J, with 9 bases between the two ends. The CDR3 covers 13 residues. Germline V gene sequence: CDR1 SGHAT, CDR2 FQNNGV. The CDR3 reads CASSLVGLDEQYF. The CDR3 DNA reads as TGTGCCAGCAGCTTAGTGGGGCTCGACGAGCAGTACTTC. Together with reference TRBV11-2 and TRBJ2-7, the CDR3 gives the full variable domain: EAGVAQSPRYKIIEKRQSVAFWCNPISGHATLYWYQQILGQGPKLLIQFQNNGVVDDSQLPKDRFSAERLKGVDSTLKIQPAKLEDSAVYLCASSLVGLDEQYFGPGTRLTVT.

This sequence joins TRBV6-4 and TRBJ2-2; D remains unclear. The CDR3 covers 14 residues. The germline V gene encodes CDR1 MRHNA and CDR2 SNTAGT. Trimming shortened V by 3 bases and J by 7 bases, and 12 bases separated the two germline ends. The CDR3 nucleotides read TGTGCCAGCAGTGAGGTCCCCCAGAACGGGGAGCTGTTTTTT. This encodes CASSEVPQNGELFF.

By share, this clone counts as medium-sized. The chain's CDR3 is CASSQGTGTGLNTEAFF. In nucleotides, the CDR3 is TGTGCCAGCAGCCAAGGAACCGGGACAGGGCTGAACACTGAAGCTTTCTTT. The V and J genes are TRBV4-2 and TRBJ1-1, with 9 bases matching TRBD1. V gave up 1 base and J gave up 0 bases; unmatched junction bases: 6. CDR1 and CDR2 (germline): LGHNA, YNFKEQ. This CDR3 has 17 residues.

The V and J genes are TRBV11-3 and TRBJ2-5, with 7 bases that match TRBD2. The V and J ends lost 5 bases and 0 bases, in that order; junction bases with no gene match: 9. Germline CDR1 SGHNT, CDR2 YENEEA. The CDR3 has 16 residues. This CDR3 reads CASSKWLAANQETQYF. The DNA for the CDR3 is TGTGCCAGCAGCAAATGGCTAGCGGCCAACCAAGAGACCCAGTACTTC.